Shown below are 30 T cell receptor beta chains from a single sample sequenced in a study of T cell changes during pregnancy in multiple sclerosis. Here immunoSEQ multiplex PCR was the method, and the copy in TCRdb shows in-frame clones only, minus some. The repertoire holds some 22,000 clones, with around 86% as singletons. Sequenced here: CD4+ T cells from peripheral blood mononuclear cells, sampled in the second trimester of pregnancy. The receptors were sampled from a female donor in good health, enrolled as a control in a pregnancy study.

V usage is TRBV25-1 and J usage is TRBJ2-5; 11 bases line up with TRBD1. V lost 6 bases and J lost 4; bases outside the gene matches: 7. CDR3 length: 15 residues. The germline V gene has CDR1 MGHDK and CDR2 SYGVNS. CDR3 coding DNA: TGTGCCAGCAGCGGAGGGACAGGGGGTGGAGAGACCCAGTACTTC. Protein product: CASSGGTGGGETQYF.

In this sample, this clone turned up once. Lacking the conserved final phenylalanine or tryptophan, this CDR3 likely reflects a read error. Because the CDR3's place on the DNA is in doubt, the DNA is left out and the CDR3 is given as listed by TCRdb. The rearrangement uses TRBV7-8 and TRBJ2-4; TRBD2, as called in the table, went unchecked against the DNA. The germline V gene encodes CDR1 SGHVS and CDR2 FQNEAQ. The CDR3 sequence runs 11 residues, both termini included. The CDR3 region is CASSSGLAVHL.

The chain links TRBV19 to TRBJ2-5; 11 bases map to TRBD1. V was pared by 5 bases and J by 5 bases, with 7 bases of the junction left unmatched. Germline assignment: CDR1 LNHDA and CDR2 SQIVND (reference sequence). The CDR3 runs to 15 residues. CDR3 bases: TGTGCCAGTAGTCCGGACAGGGGGCATGGGGAGACCCAGTACTTC. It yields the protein CASSPDRGHGETQYF.

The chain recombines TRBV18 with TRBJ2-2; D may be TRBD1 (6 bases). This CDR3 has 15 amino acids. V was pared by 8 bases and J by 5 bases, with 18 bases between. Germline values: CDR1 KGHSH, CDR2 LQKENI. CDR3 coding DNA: TGTGCCAGCCCCCTAGGGGACACGACGACCGGGGAGCTGTTTTTT. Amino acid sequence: CASPLGDTTTGELFF. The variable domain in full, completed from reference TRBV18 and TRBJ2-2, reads NAGVMQNPRHLVRRRGQEARLRCSPMKGHSHVYWYRQLPEEGLKFMVYLQKENIIDESGMPKERFSAEFPKEGPSILRIQQVVRGDSAAYFCASPLGDTTTGELFFGEGSRLTVL.

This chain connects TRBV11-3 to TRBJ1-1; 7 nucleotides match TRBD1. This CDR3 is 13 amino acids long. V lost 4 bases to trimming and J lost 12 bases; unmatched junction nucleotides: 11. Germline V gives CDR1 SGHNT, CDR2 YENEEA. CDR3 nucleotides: TGTGCCAGCAGCTCCCGGGTGACAGGGATACCTTTCTTT. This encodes CASSSRVTGIPFF.

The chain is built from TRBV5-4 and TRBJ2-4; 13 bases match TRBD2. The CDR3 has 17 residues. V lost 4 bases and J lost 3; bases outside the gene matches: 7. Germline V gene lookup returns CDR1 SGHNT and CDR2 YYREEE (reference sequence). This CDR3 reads CASSPGLAGRGKNIQYF. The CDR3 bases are TGTGCCAGCAGCCCGGGACTAGCGGGGAGAGGCAAAAACATTCAGTACTTC.

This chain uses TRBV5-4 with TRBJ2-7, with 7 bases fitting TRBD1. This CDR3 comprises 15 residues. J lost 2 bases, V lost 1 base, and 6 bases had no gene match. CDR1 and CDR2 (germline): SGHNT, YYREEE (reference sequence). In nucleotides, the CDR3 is TGTGCCAGCAGCTTGAGGGGGACAGACCCCTACGAGCAGTACTTC. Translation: CASSLRGTDPYEQYF.

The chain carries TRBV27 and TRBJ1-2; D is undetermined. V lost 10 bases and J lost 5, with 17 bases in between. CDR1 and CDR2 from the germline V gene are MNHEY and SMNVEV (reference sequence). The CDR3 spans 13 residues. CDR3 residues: CATHEAGKYGYTF. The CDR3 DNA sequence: TGTGCCACCCATGAAGCGGGTAAATATGGCTACACCTTC.

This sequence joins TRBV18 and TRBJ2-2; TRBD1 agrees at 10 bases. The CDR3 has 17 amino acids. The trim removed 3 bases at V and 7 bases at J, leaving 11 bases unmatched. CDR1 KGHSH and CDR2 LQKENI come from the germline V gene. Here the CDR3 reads CASSPIPGTGDVGELFF. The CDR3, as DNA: TGTGCCAGCTCACCGATCCCCGGGACAGGGGACGTCGGGGAGCTGTTTTTT.

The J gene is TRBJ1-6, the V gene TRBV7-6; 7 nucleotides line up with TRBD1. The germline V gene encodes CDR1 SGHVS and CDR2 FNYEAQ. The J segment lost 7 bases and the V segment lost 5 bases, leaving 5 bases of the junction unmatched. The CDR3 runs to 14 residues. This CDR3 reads CASSPLTGNSPLHF. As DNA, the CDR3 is TGTGCCAGCAGCCCGTTGACAGGGAATTCACCCCTCCACTTT.

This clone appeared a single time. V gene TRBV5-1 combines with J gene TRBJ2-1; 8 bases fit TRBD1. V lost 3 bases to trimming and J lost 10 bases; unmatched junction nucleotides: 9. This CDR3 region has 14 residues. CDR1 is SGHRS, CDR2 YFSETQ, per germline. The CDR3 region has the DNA TGCGCCAGCAGCTCAGGGGGCGGTAACTGGGAGCAGTTCTTC. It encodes CASSSGGGNWEQFF.

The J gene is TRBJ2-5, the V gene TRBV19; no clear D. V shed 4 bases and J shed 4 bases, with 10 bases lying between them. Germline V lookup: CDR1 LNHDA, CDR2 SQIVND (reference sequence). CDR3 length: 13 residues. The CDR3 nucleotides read TGTGCCAGTAGTACCCGCCCCAGAGAGACCCAGTACTTC. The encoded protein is CASSTRPRETQYF.

The CDR3 DNA reads as TGCGCCAGCAGCCCACCGGGACAGGGTAGCACTGAAGCTTTCTTT. Translation: CASSPPGQGSTEAFF. The V and J genes are TRBV5-1 and TRBJ1-1; the match to TRBD1 covers 9 bases. The germline V gene encodes CDR1 SGHRS and CDR2 YFSETQ. CDR3 length: 15 amino acids. V lost 4 bases to trimming and J lost 4 bases; unmatched junction nucleotides: 8.

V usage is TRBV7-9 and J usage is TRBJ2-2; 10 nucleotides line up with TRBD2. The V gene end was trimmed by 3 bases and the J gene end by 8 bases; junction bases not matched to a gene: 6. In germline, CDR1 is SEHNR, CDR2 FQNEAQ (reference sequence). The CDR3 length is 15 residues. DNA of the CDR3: TGTGCCAGCAGCTTTATGCTAGCGGGAGTTGGGGAGCTGTTTTTT. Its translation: CASSFMLAGVGELFF.

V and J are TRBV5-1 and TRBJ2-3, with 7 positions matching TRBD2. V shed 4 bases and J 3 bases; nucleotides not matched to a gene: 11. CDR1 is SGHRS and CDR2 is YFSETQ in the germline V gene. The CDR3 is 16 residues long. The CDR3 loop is CASSPRGSGPTDTQYF. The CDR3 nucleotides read TGCGCCAGCAGCCCAAGGGGTAGCGGGCCTACAGATACGCAGTATTTT. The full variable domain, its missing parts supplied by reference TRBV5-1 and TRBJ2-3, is KAGVTQTPRYLIKTRGQQVTLSCSPISGHRSVSWYQQTPGQGLQFLFEYFSETQRNKGNFPGRFSGRQFSNSRSEMNVSTLELGDSALYLCASSPRGSGPTDTQYFGPGTRLTVL.

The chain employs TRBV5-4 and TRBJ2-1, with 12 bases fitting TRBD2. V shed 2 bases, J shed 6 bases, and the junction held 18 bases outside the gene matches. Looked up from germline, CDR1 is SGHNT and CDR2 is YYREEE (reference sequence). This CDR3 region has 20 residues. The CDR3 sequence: CASSFLAGGAGKSVSNEQFF. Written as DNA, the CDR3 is TGTGCCAGCAGCTTTCTAGCGGGGGGGGCAGGGAAGTCGGTTTCCAATGAGCAGTTCTTC.

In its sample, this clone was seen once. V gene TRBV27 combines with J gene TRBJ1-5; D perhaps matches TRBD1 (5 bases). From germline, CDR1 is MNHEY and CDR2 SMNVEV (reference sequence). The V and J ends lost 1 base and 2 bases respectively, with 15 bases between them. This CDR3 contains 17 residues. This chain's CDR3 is CASSLWREGRGNQPQHF. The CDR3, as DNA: TGTGCCAGCAGTTTATGGCGGGAGGGGCGAGGCAATCAGCCCCAGCATTTT.

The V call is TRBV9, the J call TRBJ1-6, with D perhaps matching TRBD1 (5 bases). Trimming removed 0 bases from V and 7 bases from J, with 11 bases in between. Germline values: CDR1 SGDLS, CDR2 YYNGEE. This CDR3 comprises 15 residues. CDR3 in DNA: TGTGCCAGCAGCGTAGAGGCAGGGCCGAATTCACCCCTCCACTTT. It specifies CASSVEAGPNSPLHF.

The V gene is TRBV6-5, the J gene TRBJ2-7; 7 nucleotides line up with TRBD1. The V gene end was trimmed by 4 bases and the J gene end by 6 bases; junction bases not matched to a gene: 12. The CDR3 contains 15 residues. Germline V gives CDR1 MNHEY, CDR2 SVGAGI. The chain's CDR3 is CASSSSGTEELEQYF. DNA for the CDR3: TGTGCCAGCAGTTCGTCCGGGACAGAAGAGCTCGAGCAGTACTTC.

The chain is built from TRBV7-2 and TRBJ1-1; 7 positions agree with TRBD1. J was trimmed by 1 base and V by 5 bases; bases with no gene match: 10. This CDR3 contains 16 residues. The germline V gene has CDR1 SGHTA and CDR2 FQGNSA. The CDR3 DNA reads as TGTGCCAGCAGCGCCAGGCGGCCAGGGGGGAACACTGAAGCTTTCTTT. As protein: CASSARRPGGNTEAFF.

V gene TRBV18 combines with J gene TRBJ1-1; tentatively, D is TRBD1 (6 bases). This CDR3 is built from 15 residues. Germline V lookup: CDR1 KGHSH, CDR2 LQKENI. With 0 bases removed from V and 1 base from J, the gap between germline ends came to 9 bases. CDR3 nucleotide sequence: TGTGCCAGCTCACCACCAACAGGGACGAACACTGAAGCTTTCTTT. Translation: CASSPPTGTNTEAFF.

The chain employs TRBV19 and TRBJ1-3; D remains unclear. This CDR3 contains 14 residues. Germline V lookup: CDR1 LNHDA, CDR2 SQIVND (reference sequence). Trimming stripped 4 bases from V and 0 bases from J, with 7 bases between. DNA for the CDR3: TGTGCCAGTAGTAGCGGGGTCTCTGGAAACACCATATATTTT. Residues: CASSSGVSGNTIYF. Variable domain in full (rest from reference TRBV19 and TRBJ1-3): DGGITQSPKYLFRKEGQNVTLSCEQNLNHDAMYWYRQDPGQGLRLIYYSQIVNDFQKGDIAEGYSVSREKKESFPLTVTSAQKNPTAFYLCASSSGVSGNTIYFGEGSWLTVV.

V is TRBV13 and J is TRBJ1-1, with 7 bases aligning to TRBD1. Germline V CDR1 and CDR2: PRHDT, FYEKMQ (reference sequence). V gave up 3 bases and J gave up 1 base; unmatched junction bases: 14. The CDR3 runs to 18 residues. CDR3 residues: CASSFSALRDRKNTEAFF. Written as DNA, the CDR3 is TGTGCCAGCAGCTTCAGCGCCCTCCGGGACAGAAAGAACACTGAAGCTTTCTTT.

In DNA, the CDR3 is TGCGCCAGCAGCCATCCCGCGCAGGGAATGGAAGGCTACACCTTC. Its translation is CASSHPAQGMEGYTF. The V gene is TRBV4-1, the J gene TRBJ1-2; D possibly corresponds to TRBD1 (5 bases). Trimming shortened V by 3 bases and J by 8 bases, and 19 bases separated the two germline ends. This CDR3 is built from 15 residues. CDR1 and CDR2 from the germline V gene are MGHRA and YSYEKL.

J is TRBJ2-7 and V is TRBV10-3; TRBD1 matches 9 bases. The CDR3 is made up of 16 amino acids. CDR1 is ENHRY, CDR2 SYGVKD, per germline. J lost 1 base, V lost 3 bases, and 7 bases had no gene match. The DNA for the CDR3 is TGTGCCATCAGTGAAACCGGGACAGGGAATTCCTACGAGCAGTACTTC. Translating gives CAISETGTGNSYEQYF.

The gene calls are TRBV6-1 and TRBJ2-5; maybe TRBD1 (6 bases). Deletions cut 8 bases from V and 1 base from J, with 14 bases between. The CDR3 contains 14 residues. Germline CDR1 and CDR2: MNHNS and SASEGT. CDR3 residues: CASGGWGPQETQYF. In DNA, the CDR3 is TGTGCCAGCGGTGGGTGGGGGCCCCAAGAGACCCAGTACTTC.

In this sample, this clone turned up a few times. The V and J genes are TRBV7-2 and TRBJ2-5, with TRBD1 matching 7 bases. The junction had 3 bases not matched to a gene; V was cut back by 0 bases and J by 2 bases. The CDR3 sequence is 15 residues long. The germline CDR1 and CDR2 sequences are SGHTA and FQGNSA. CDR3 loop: CASSLAPGQQETQYF. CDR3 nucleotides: TGTGCCAGCAGCTTAGCCCCGGGACAGCAAGAGACCCAGTACTTC.

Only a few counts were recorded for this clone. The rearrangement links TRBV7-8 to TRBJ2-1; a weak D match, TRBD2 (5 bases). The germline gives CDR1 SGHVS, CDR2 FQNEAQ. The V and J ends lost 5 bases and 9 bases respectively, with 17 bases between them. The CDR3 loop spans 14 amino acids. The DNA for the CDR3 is TGTGCCAGCAGCCCCTATCCGAGGGCGGGTGAGCAGTTCTTC. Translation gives CASSPYPRAGEQFF.

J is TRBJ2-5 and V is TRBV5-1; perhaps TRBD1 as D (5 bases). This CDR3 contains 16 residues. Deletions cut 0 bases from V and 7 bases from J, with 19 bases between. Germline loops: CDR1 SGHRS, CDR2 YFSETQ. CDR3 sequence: CASSLAWVGLDATQYF. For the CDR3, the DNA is TGCGCCAGCAGCTTGGCCTGGGTGGGGCTTGACGCGACCCAGTACTTC.

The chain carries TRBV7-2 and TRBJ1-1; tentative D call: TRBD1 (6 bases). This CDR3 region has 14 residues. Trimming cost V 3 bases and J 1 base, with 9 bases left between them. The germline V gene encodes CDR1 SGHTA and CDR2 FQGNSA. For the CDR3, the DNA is TGTGCCAGCAGCTTGTCGACAGGGAACACTGAAGCTTTCTTT. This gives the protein CASSLSTGNTEAFF.